Shown below are 5 T cell receptor beta chains from a single sample sequenced in a study of blood T cell repertoires in COVID-19. Some clones are missing from TCRdb's copy, which holds only in-frame ones; the method was immunoSEQ multiplex PCR. In the table there are 170,000 or so clones, more than 75% of which are singletons. Sequenced input: PBMCs or T cells enriched from blood (not recorded which). Source of these receptors: a woman aged 50 to 65 who had recovered from COVID-19.

This clone was seen a handful of times. The rearrangement links TRBV19 to TRBJ1-4; possibly TRBD1 for D (5 bases). Trimming left V 5 bases short and J 5 bases short, with 12 bases between. Germline assignment: CDR1 LNHDA and CDR2 SQIVND (reference sequence). The CDR3 is made up of 14 amino acids. In DNA form, the CDR3 reads TGTGCCAGTAGTTACGACAGCATAAATGAAAAACTGTTTTTT. Protein: CASSYDSINEKLFF.

The chain recombines TRBV28 with TRBJ2-5; 7 bases are shared with TRBD1. The CDR3 consists of 16 residues. J lost 4 bases, V lost 3 bases, and 11 bases had no gene match. The germline V gene encodes CDR1 MDHEN and CDR2 SYDVKM. The CDR3 DNA sequence: TGTGCCAGCAGTTTCTCATCGAGGGGGCGAGTAGAGACCCAGTACTTC. Its translation: CASSFSSRGRVETQYF.

J is TRBJ2-1 and V is TRBV18, with TRBD2 matching over 9 bases. Germline CDR1 KGHSH, CDR2 LQKENI. The ends lost 0 bases at V and 7 bases at J; junction bases unmatched: 4. This CDR3 is built from 15 residues. The DNA of the CDR3 is TGTGCCAGCTCACCACCTTTAGCGGGGGATAATGAGCAGTTCTTC. Its translation is CASSPPLAGDNEQFF.

The chain uses TRBV7-3 and TRBJ2-1; TRBD2 aligns across 7 bases. The CDR3 spans 14 residues. J gave up 8 bases and V 1 base, and 5 bases lay outside the gene matches. Germline V CDR1 and CDR2: SGHTA, FQGTGA. The CDR3 reads CASSLSGSIDEQFF. The CDR3 region has the DNA TGTGCCAGCAGCTTAAGCGGGAGTATCGATGAGCAGTTCTTC.

This chain uses TRBV7-6 with TRBJ1-1, with 8 bases matching TRBD1. CDR1 is SGHVS, CDR2 FNYEAQ, per germline. Germline trimming cut 5 bases from V and 4 bases from J; bases unmatched to any gene: 6. This CDR3 region has 14 residues. This chain's CDR3 is CASSAQGAGTEAFF. The CDR3 coding sequence is TGTGCCAGCAGCGCCCAGGGGGCTGGCACTGAAGCTTTCTTT.